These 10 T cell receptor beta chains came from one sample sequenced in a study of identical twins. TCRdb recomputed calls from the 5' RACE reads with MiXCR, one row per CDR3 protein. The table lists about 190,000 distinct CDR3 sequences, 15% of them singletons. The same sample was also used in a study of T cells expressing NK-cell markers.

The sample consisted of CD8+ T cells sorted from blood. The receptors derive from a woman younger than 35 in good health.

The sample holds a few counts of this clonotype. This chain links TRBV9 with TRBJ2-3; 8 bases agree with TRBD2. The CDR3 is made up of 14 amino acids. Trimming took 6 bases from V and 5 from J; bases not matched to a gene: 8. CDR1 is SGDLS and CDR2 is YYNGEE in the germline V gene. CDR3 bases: TGTGCCAGCACCGGAGCGGGAGCGGTAGATACGCAGTATTTT. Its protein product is CASTGAGAVDTQYF.

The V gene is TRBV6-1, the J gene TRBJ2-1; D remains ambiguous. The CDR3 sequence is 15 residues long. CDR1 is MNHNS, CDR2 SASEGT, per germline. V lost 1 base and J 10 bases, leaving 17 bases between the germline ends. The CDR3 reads CASSEERSTAGEQFF. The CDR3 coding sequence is TGTGCCAGCAGTGAAGAGCGCTCCACGGCCGGGGAGCAGTTCTTC.

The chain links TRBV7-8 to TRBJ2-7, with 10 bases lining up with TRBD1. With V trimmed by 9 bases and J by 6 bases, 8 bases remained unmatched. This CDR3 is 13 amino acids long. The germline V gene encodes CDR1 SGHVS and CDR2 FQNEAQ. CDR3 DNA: TGTGCCAGTATTCCGGGACAGGGGAGCGAGCAGTACTTC. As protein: CASIPGQGSEQYF.

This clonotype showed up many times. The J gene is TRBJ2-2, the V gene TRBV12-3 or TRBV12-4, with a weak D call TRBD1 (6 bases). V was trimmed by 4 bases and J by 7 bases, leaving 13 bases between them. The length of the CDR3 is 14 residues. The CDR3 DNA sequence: TGTGCCAGCAGTTCCCGACAGGCACGCGGGGAGCTGTTTTTT. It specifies CASSSRQARGELFF.

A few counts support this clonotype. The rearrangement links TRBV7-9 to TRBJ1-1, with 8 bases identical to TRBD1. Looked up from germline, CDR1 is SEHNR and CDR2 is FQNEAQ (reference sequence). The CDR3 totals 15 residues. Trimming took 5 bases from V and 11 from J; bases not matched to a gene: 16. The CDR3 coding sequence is TGTGCCAGCAGCACCCAGGGACAGGAGGTCGTTGGGGCTTTCTTT. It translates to CASSTQGQEVVGAFF.

CDR3 residues: CASSLATGPYNEQFF. CDR3 DNA: TGCGCCAGCAGCTTGGCTACGGGGCCTTACAATGAGCAGTTCTTC. J is TRBJ2-1 and V is TRBV5-1; D may correspond to TRBD1 or TRBD2 (5 bases each). This CDR3 is built from 15 residues. From germline, CDR1 is SGHRS and CDR2 YFSETQ. V lost 0 bases and J 4 bases, leaving 11 bases between the germline ends.

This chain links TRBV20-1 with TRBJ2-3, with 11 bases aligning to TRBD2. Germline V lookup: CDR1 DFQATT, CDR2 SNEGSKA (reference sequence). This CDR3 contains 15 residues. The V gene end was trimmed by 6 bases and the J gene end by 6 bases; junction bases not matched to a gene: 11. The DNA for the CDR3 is TGCAGTGCCCAATCTGGGACTAGCGGAGGGGATACGCAGTATTTT. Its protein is CSAQSGTSGGDTQYF.

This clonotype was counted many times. For the CDR3, the DNA is TGTGCCAGCAGCCAAGAGCAGGGGAGTTATAATTCACCCCTCCACTTT. This sequence encodes CASSQEQGSYNSPLHF. The chain has TRBV4-2 and TRBJ1-6, with a tentative D call TRBD1 (6 bases). Germline V gives CDR1 LGHNA, CDR2 YNFKEQ. The V end was cut by 0 bases, the J end by 4 bases, with 10 bases between. The CDR3 is made up of 16 amino acids.

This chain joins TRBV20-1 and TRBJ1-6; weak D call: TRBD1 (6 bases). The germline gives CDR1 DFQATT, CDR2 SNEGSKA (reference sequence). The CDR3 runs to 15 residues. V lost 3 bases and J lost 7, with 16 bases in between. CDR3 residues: CSASGTDSPNSPLHF. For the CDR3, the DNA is TGCAGTGCTAGTGGGACGGACAGTCCGAATTCACCCCTCCACTTT.

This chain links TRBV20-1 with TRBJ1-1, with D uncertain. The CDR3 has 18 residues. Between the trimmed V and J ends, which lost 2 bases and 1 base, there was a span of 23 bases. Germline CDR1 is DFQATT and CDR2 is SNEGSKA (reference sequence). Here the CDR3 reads CSARLPPLGVWRNTEAFF. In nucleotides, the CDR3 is TGCAGTGCTAGACTTCCACCACTTGGGGTTTGGCGGAACACTGAAGCTTTCTTT.